One T cell receptor (beta chain) is described in this entry. What it binds is not known. Trimming left V 5 bases short and J 2 bases short, with 10 bases between. This CDR3 comprises 14 residues. The germline V gene has CDR1 MNHNY and CDR2 SVGAGI (reference sequence). Each replicate PCR on the sorted subsets used about 220 ng DNA (approximately 27,000 T cell genomes). The protocol was immunoSEQ multiplex PCR, while the TCRdb copy is restricted to in-frame clones and leaves out a portion. The repertoire includes around 1,900,000 clones, around 95% of them detected once, and under 2% sits in the top ten. This record belongs to a study of shared clonotypes between healthy human individuals. Broader study findings: Four donors held around 5% of naive CD4 clonotypes in common.

Terminally differentiated effector memory CD45RA+ cells were excluded from the naive CD8 cells, which were CD45RO-negative and positively selected for CCR7. Donors, healthy HIV-negative adults, lacked recent acute infections or vaccinations. This chain joins TRBV6-6 and TRBJ1-3; D unclear. Sequenced: naive CD8+ T cells from PBMCs. The TCR was taken from a man aged 18-30 years in good health. Some clones in this sample may be carry-over from other donors' samples. The CDR3 DNA follows: TGTGCCAGCAGTCCTGCCTTAACTGGAAACACCATATATTTT. Translation: CASSPALTGNTIYF.